The 21 T cell receptor beta chains reported below all come from one sample, sequenced in a study of cytomegalovirus exposure and HLA in healthy donors. PCR primers comprised 60 Vbeta and 13 Jbeta primers. TCRdb's copy holds only in-frame clones and misses some; the assay was immunoSEQ multiplex PCR. The sample shows some 120,000 clones, approximately 8.8% of them seen only once. The sample taken for sequencing was PBMCs. All receptors derive from a man aged 35 to 55 in good health and CMV-seronegative.

This clone was counted a few times. The chain employs TRBV2 and TRBJ1-2; 9 bases line up with TRBD1. The CDR3 contains 14 residues. Germline trimming cut 9 bases from V and 8 bases from J; bases unmatched to any gene: 13. Germline loops: CDR1 SNHLY, CDR2 FYNNEI. The CDR3 loop is CARGGTGTFYGYTF. CDR3 nucleotides: TGTGCCAGAGGGGGGACAGGGACATTTTACGGCTACACCTTC. The whole variable domain, filled in from reference TRBV2 and TRBJ1-2, reads EPEVTQTPSHQVTQMGQEVILRCVPISNHLYFYWYRQILGQKVEFLVSFYNNEISEKSEIFDDQFSVERPDGSNFTLKIRSTKLEDSAMYFCARGGTGTFYGYTFGSGTRLTVV.

V and J are TRBV7-2 and TRBJ2-2, with D perhaps matching TRBD1 (5 bases). CDR1 and CDR2 (germline): SGHTA, FQGNSA. This CDR3 has 14 amino acids. Between the trimmed V and J ends, which lost 5 bases and 5 bases, there was a span of 12 bases. CDR3 sequence reads: CASSPGLGTGELFF. CDR3 DNA sequence: TGTGCCAGCAGCCCAGGGCTAGGGACCGGGGAGCTGTTTTTT.

The chain employs TRBV28 and TRBJ2-4; 7 bases map to TRBD1. CDR1 is MDHEN and CDR2 is SYDVKM in the germline V gene. V trimming: 6 bases; J trimming: 7 bases; junction bases outside the gene matches: 9. The CDR3 spans 14 residues. The CDR3 DNA sequence: TGTGCCAGCAGCATCACAGGGGCCAGGAACATTCAGTACTTC. Amino acid sequence: CASSITGARNIQYF.

This CDR3 reads CSVNPGQGHQETQYF. CDR3 DNA: TGCAGCGTTAACCCGGGACAGGGGCACCAAGAGACCCAGTACTTC. The rearrangement uses TRBV29-1 and TRBJ2-5, with 10 bases that match TRBD1. In germline, CDR1 is SQVTM, CDR2 ANQGSEA. The CDR3 is 15 residues long. V trimming: 5 bases; J trimming: 0 bases; junction bases outside the gene matches: 6.

This clone has more than one count but fewer than ten. The chain is built from TRBV5-4 and TRBJ2-5; 11 bases are a match to TRBD1. The end of the DNA aligns better with TRBJ2-7, so the J call may be wrong. CDR1 is SGHNT and CDR2 is YYREEE in the germline V gene (reference sequence). The CDR3 runs 16 residues. In nucleotides, the CDR3 is TGTGCCAGCAGAAAGGGGACAGGGGGAAGCATCTACGAGCAGTACTTC. Its translation is CASRKGTGGSIYEQYF.

This chain links TRBV4-1 with TRBJ2-7, with 12 bases fitting TRBD2. J gave up 6 bases and V 0 bases, and 3 bases lay outside the gene matches. The length of the CDR3 is 15 residues. CDR1 MGHRA and CDR2 YSYEKL come from the germline V gene. CDR3 protein: CASSQDPGLAGEQYF. CDR3 coding DNA: TGCGCCAGCAGCCAAGATCCGGGACTAGCGGGCGAGCAGTACTTC.

This clone was observed a handful of times. This chain connects TRBV28 to TRBJ1-1; a weak D match, TRBD1 (5 bases). The germline CDR1 and CDR2 sequences are MDHEN and SYDVKM. Trimming took 8 bases from V and 5 from J, leaving 12 bases between them. The CDR3 is made up of 12 amino acids. CDR3: CASRWGRTEAFF. In nucleotides, the CDR3 is TGTGCCAGCCGGTGGGGGAGGACTGAAGCTTTCTTT. Combining the CDR3 with reference TRBV28 and TRBJ1-1 gives the whole variable domain DVKVTQSSRYLVKRTGEKVFLECVQDMDHENMFWYRQDPGLGLRLIYFSYDVKMKEKGDIPEGYSVSREKKERFSLILESASTNQTSMYLCASRWGRTEAFFGQGTRLTVV.

The table lists this clone with a few counts. The rearrangement links TRBV6-5 to TRBJ1-1; D is uncertain. This CDR3 region has 11 residues. V was cut by 7 bases and J by 9 bases, with 12 bases left in between. The germline V gene encodes CDR1 MNHEY and CDR2 SVGAGI. The CDR3 nucleotides are TGTGCCAGCACAGCGAGGGATAAAGCTTTCTTT. This encodes CASTARDKAFF.

This clone turned up a few times. The chain recombines TRBV2 with TRBJ1-5; D ambiguous. With 1 base removed from V and 2 bases from J, the gap between germline ends came to 6 bases. Germline values: CDR1 SNHLY, CDR2 FYNNEI. The CDR3 is 14 amino acids. The CDR3 bases are TGTGCCAGCAGTGAAGTTACAGGCAATCAGCCCCAGCATTTT. The encoded protein is CASSEVTGNQPQHF.

This clone was seen a handful of times. The gene calls are TRBV15 and TRBJ1-4; D ambiguous. This CDR3 spans 16 amino acids. V was clipped by 5 bases and J by 5 bases, with 18 bases between them. Germline V CDR1 and CDR2: LNHNV, YYDKDF (reference sequence). The CDR3 region is CATSPRMRGENEKLFF. DNA of the CDR3: TGTGCCACCAGCCCTCGAATGCGGGGTGAAAATGAAAAACTGTTTTTT.

On this clone: Other DNA sequences in this sample translate to the same CDR3. This rearrangement joins TRBV11-2 to TRBJ1-2, with a possible D match to TRBD1 (5 bases). This CDR3 contains 13 residues. Germline loops: CDR1 SGHAT, CDR2 FQNNGV. Between the trimmed V and J ends, which lost 5 bases and 3 bases, there was a span of 10 bases. The CDR3 DNA follows: TGTGCCAGCAGCCCCGACAGAGACTATGGCTACACCTTC. This gives the protein CASSPDRDYGYTF.

This clone was seen a handful of times. V usage is TRBV13 and J usage is TRBJ2-6; D unclear. Trimming removed 5 bases at V and 0 bases at J, with 5 bases between. The CDR3 has 14 residues. CDR1 and CDR2 from the germline V gene are PRHDT and FYEKMQ (reference sequence). The CDR3 loop is CASSHSSGANVLTF. CDR3 DNA sequence: TGTGCCAGCAGCCACAGCTCTGGGGCCAACGTCCTGACTTTC.

J is TRBJ1-4 and V is TRBV6-5; D might be TRBD1 (6 bases). The germline V and J ends were trimmed by 2 bases and 8 bases, with 12 bases remaining between them. CDR3 length equals 14 residues. The germline gives CDR1 MNHEY, CDR2 SVGAGI. This chain's CDR3 is CASSYRTGREKLFF. The CDR3 DNA reads as TGTGCCAGCAGTTACCGAACAGGGCGGGAAAAACTGTTTTTT.

This clone was seen only a few times. The chain links TRBV7-9 to TRBJ2-7; the D is unclear. The V end lost 5 bases, the J end lost 3 bases, and 11 bases lay between the germline ends. Germline loops: CDR1 SEHNR, CDR2 FQNEAQ (reference sequence). This CDR3 spans 13 amino acids. CDR3 protein: CASSPQPGYEQYF. The CDR3 DNA follows: TGTGCCAGCAGCCCCCAGCCGGGCTACGAGCAGTACTTC.

The sample holds a few counts of this clone. V and J are TRBV4-3 and TRBJ1-3; D is undetermined. CDR1 is LGHNA and CDR2 is YSLEER in the germline V gene. V was clipped by 1 base and J by 2 bases, with 9 bases between them. This CDR3 has 15 amino acids. The CDR3 DNA follows: TGCGCCAGCAGCCAAGTGTTAACAGCTGGAAACACCATATATTTT. This gives the protein CASSQVLTAGNTIYF.

V and J are TRBV5-5 and TRBJ2-7; 10 nucleotides match TRBD1. Trimming removed 3 bases from V and 5 bases from J; junction bases left unmatched: 5. Per germline, CDR1 SGHKS and CDR2 YYEKEE (reference sequence). The CDR3 contains 14 residues. CDR3 DNA sequence: TGTGCCAGCAGCTATAGGGACAGGGGCCACGAGCAGTACTTC. Encoded protein: CASSYRDRGHEQYF.

There are a few counts of this clone. J is TRBJ2-1 and V is TRBV7-8, with 8 bases that match TRBD2. With V trimmed by 7 bases and J by 7 bases, 6 bases remained unmatched. The CDR3 is 13 amino acids. Germline values: CDR1 SGHVS, CDR2 FQNEAQ. CDR3: CASNAGGKNEQFF. CDR3 coding DNA: TGTGCCAGCAACGCGGGGGGCAAGAATGAGCAGTTCTTC.

This clone was seen a handful of times. The chain recombines TRBV28 with TRBJ1-2; D is perhaps TRBD1 (5 bases). Per the germline V gene, CDR1 is MDHEN and CDR2 is SYDVKM. The ends were cut back, 6 bases at V and 6 bases at J, with 8 bases in the middle. The CDR3 extends over 11 amino acids. The CDR3 protein is CASRDRDGYTF. The CDR3 nucleotides read TGTGCCAGCAGAGACAGAGATGGCTACACCTTC.

This clone has a handful of counts. V and J are TRBV4-2 and TRBJ2-7, with D uncertain. Germline assignment: CDR1 LGHNA and CDR2 YNFKEQ. This CDR3 has 14 amino acids. Trimming removed 0 bases at V and 7 bases at J, with 13 bases between. CDR3: CASSQDNEAREQYF. Here the CDR3 DNA reads TGTGCCAGCAGCCAAGATAATGAGGCGAGAGAGCAGTACTTC.

V and J are TRBV2 and TRBJ1-1, with 9 bases matching TRBD1. V lost 5 bases, J lost 3 bases, and 7 bases stayed unmatched. Germline values: CDR1 SNHLY, CDR2 FYNNEI. CDR3 size: 15 residues. DNA for the CDR3: TGTGCCAGCAGTTCGGGACAGGGCATGGACACTGAAGCTTTCTTT. Translated, it gives CASSSGQGMDTEAFF.

In its sample, this clone was seen many times. V usage is TRBV28 and J usage is TRBJ1-1; 8 bases line up with TRBD1. The germline CDR1 and CDR2 sequences are MDHEN and SYDVKM. Unmatched junction bases numbered 15, after V lost 6 bases and J lost 0 bases. The CDR3 totals 18 residues. CDR3 bases: TGTGCCAGCAGCTTACCCTCTAAAAACAGGGGGGTGAACACTGAAGCTTTCTTT. The encoded protein is CASSLPSKNRGVNTEAFF.